These T cell receptor beta chains were read from a single sample in a study of T cell repertoires in cytomegalovirus infection. One entry per CDR3 protein results from TCRdb running MiXCR on the reads. This table holds approximately 750,000 distinct CDR3 sequences, 35% to 45% found once. Material for sequencing was PBMCs. These receptors were taken from a human donor in good health (CMV status not recorded). Some clones in this sample may be carry-over from other donors' samples. Each CDR3 is given with its conserved first and last residue. D genes are given only for firm matches. Some rows mark clone size as missing; the rest say once, few, many or name a class of expanded clone.

TGTGCCAGCAGCCCATCTAGCGGGGGTCGCGAGCAGTACTTC,CASSPSSGGREQYF,TRBD2,14,-,TRBV28,TRBJ2-7
TGCGCCAGCAGCTTGGCGGGGACTAGCGGGGGGGCCGGCACCGGGGAGCTGTTTTTT,CASSLAGTSGGAGTGELFF,TRBD2,19,few,TRBV5-1,TRBJ2-2
TGTGCCAGCAGTTTAACAACACGGAGCGCGTCTAAACTACCGAATGAGCAGTTCTTC,CASSLTTRSASKLPNEQFF,-,19,few,TRBV12-3/TRBV12-4,TRBJ2-1
TGTGCCAGCAGTTTATCGGGCCGCAATGAGCAGTTCTTC,CASSLSGRNEQFF,-,13,few,TRBV27,TRBJ2-1
TGTGCCAGCAGTCCGGGACTAGCGGGGACCCCCCTCTACGAGCAGTACTTC,CASSPGLAGTPLYEQYF,TRBD2,17,-,TRBV12-3/TRBV12-4,TRBJ2-7
TGTGCCAGCAGCTTAGACGATAGGACTAGCAGAAATACGCAGTATTTT,CASSLDDRTSRNTQYF,TRBD2,16,many,TRBV7-8,TRBJ2-3
TGTGCCAGCGGAGTAAATAGCAATCAGCCCCAGCATTTT,CASGVNSNQPQHF,-,13,-,TRBV12-3/TRBV12-4,TRBJ1-5
TGTGCCAGCAGTTACTCCCCCAGCCCGGGTCCAGGAAACACCATATATTTT,CASSYSPSPGPGNTIYF,-,17,-,TRBV6-5,TRBJ1-3
TGTGCCAGCAGCTTCCCCGACAGGGGTAACGAGCAGTACTTC,CASSFPDRGNEQYF,TRBD1,14,few,TRBV7-2,TRBJ2-7
TGTGCCACCGGCCTTGTGGCAAGGGGCTACGAGCAGTACTTC,CATGLVARGYEQYF,-,14,few,TRBV6-1,TRBJ2-7
TGTGCCAGCAGCTTGGGGGGACAGGTCCATTTGGGAAACATTCAGTACTTC,CASSLGGQVHLGNIQYF,TRBD1,17,-,TRBV5-4,TRBJ2-4
TGTGCCAGCACCCTCGGGAGGCCGCACGAAGCTTTCTTT,CASTLGRPHEAFF,-,13,-,TRBV6-1,TRBJ1-1
TGTGCCAGCAGACGTGGGACAACGAGTCCCTCCGGGGAGCTGTTTTTT,CASRRGTTSPSGELFF,-,16,-,TRBV12-3/TRBV12-4,TRBJ2-2
TGTGCCAGCAAACTCGGCCCAGCTACCAATCAGCCCCAGCATTTT,CASKLGPATNQPQHF,-,15,-,TRBV28,TRBJ1-5
TGTGCCCTCGCAGGAAAATTAGCGGGGCCCTACAATGAGCAGTTCTTC,CALAGKLAGPYNEQFF,TRBD2,16,-,TRBV6-2/TRBV6-3,TRBJ2-1
TGTGCCAGCAGCTTAAGTGGGGGGAAGGACTACGAGCAGTACTTC,CASSLSGGKDYEQYF,-,15,few,TRBV7-9,TRBJ2-7
TGTGCCAGCAGCCAATACGGACTAGCGGGGCGGCTCTCCGAGCAGTACTTC,CASSQYGLAGRLSEQYF,TRBD2,17,-,TRBV14,TRBJ2-7
TGTGCCAGCAGTGCATACAGGGGTGGTAGTCAGAATGAGCAGTTCTTC,CASSAYRGGSQNEQFF,TRBD1,16,few,TRBV6-6,TRBJ2-1
TGTGCCAGCAGTCCTGGGATCTATGGCTACACCTTC,CASSPGIYGYTF,-,12,many,TRBV28,TRBJ1-2
TGTGCCAGCAATGAGGCGGGAGAAGACTACGAGCAGTACTTC,CASNEAGEDYEQYF,TRBD2,14,-,TRBV28,TRBJ2-7
TGTGCCATCAGTGGGGGAAACACCGGGGAGCTGTTTTTT,CAISGGNTGELFF,-,13,-,TRBV10-3,TRBJ2-2
TGTGCCAGCAAAAGGGGACTAGCGGAGTTTCTTAGCACAGATACGCAGTATTTT,CASKRGLAEFLSTDTQYF,TRBD2,18,-,TRBV2,TRBJ2-3
TGTGCCAGCAGTCCTATAAGGGACAGGCCTTCCTACGAGCAGTACTTC,CASSPIRDRPSYEQYF,TRBD1,16,few,TRBV12-3/TRBV12-4,TRBJ2-7
TGTGCCAGCAGCCAAGATCTCGGCGTAATGAACACTGAAGCTTTCTTT,CASSQDLGVMNTEAFF,-,16,few,TRBV4-2,TRBJ1-1
TGTGCCAGCAGGAGCCGGGACACCAGGAATGAGCAGTTCTTC,CASRSRDTRNEQFF,-,14,-,TRBV11-1,TRBJ2-1
TGTGCCAGCAGCTTAAGGGGGATCCGGAACACTGAAGCTTTCTTT,CASSLRGIRNTEAFF,-,15,few,TRBV11-2,TRBJ1-1
TGTGCCAGCAGTTTACTGGCTTCAGGGAATAATTCACCCCTCCACTTT,CASSLLASGNNSPLHF,-,16,few,TRBV27,TRBJ1-6
TGTGCCAGTAGTCTAACCGCGGGATACAATCAGCCCCAGCATTTT,CASSLTAGYNQPQHF,-,15,few,TRBV19,TRBJ1-5
TGTGCCAGCAGCTCCGCTGCAGGGTATACTGAAGCTTTCTTT,CASSSAAGYTEAFF,-,14,few,TRBV7-9,TRBJ1-1
TGTGCCAGCGTTGAGGACAGGGGGCTCTCCGAGCAGTTCTTC,CASVEDRGLSEQFF,TRBD1,14,many,TRBV7-9,TRBJ2-1
TGTGCCAGCAGCGCCCTGGGGGGCACTGAAGCTTTCTTT,CASSALGGTEAFF,-,13,-,TRBV7-3,TRBJ1-1
TGTGCCAGCACCATTATACGGGTTGGAGAGACCCAGTACTTC,CASTIIRVGETQYF,-,14,many,TRBV7-8,TRBJ2-5
TGTACCACCAGTGACGGCGGCTACTACGAGCAGTACTTC,CTTSDGGYYEQYF,-,13,-,TRBV24-1,TRBJ2-7
TGTGCCAGCAGTTTAATTATGACAGGGGGCAGCACCGGGGAGCTGTTTTTT,CASSLIMTGGSTGELFF,TRBD1,17,-,TRBV28,TRBJ2-2
TGTGCCAGCAGCCACCTGTTAGCGGGAGACGAGCAGTACTTC,CASSHLLAGDEQYF,TRBD2,14,few,TRBV5-6,TRBJ2-7
TGTGCCATGACAGGGAGGCTGGGCGAGCAGTACTTC,CAMTGRLGEQYF,-,12,few,TRBV28,TRBJ2-7
TGCGCCAGCAGCCGGCGGGCGGAGGGCCCAGAGACCCAGTACTTC,CASSRRAEGPETQYF,-,15,-,TRBV5-1,TRBJ2-5
TGTGCCAGAAGGGCCGGGACAAACCAAGAGACCCAGTACTTC,CARRAGTNQETQYF,-,14,-,TRBV28,TRBJ2-5
TGTGCCAGCAAGGAACGGGCCCAAGAGACCCAGTACTTC,CASKERAQETQYF,-,13,few,TRBV5-4,TRBJ2-5
TGTGCCAGCAGTTACCCAGCCAGTGGATACCCGAGAAACACCATATATTTT,CASSYPASGYPRNTIYF,-,17,few,TRBV6-2/TRBV6-3,TRBJ1-3
TGTGCCAGCAGGGCCGAGGGGGCTCAGGACTATGGCTACACCTTC,CASRAEGAQDYGYTF,TRBD1,15,-,TRBV28,TRBJ1-2
TGTGCCAGTACCAACCCGACCTTGAACACTGAAGCTTTCTTT,CASTNPTLNTEAFF,-,14,once,TRBV19,TRBJ1-1
TGTGCCAGCAGCATTCGTGCCCTACTAGCGGATAGTTACAATGAGCAGTTCTTC,CASSIRALLADSYNEQFF,TRBD2,18,few,TRBV12-3/TRBV12-4,TRBJ2-1
TGTGCCAGCAGTTTTTCAGGGGGCTCGGAGACCCAGTACTTC,CASSFSGGSETQYF,TRBD1,14,few,TRBV12-3/TRBV12-4,TRBJ2-5
TGTGCCAGCAGTTTATTACAGGGTCAGCCCCAGCATTTT,CASSLLQGQPQHF,-,13,many,TRBV12-3/TRBV12-4,TRBJ1-5
TGTGCCAGCAGTGAAGGGGCTAGCGGGCCCTACAATGAGCAGTTCTTC,CASSEGASGPYNEQFF,TRBD2,16,few,TRBV6-1,TRBJ2-1
TGTGCCAGCAGCCAGCCGGGACAGGGGGCGTCTCTGGAGACCCAGTACTTC,CASSQPGQGASLETQYF,TRBD1,17,many,TRBV7-6,TRBJ2-5
TGTGCCAGCCTCGTCCGTCCGAGCAGCGGGGCTGAAGCTTTCTTT,CASLVRPSSGAEAFF,-,15,-,TRBV12-3/TRBV12-4,TRBJ1-1
TGCAGTGCTAGAGATGACTTTGGATTACCTAGCAATCAGCCCCAGCATTTT,CSARDDFGLPSNQPQHF,-,17,few,TRBV20-1,TRBJ1-5
TGTGCCAGCAGCTTAGTTCAGGGTTTCAGCAATCAGCCCCAGCATTTT,CASSLVQGFSNQPQHF,-,16,many,TRBV7-2,TRBJ1-5
TGCAGCGCAGGGACAGCCACAGATACGCAGTATTTT,CSAGTATDTQYF,TRBD1,12,-,TRBV29-1,TRBJ2-3
TGTGCCAGTAGTATAACAGGCCGGAACACTGAAGCTTTCTTT,CASSITGRNTEAFF,-,14,-,TRBV19,TRBJ1-1
TGTGCCAGCAGTGTTCGAACGGGGGGGAATAGCAATCAGCCCCAGCATTTT,CASSVRTGGNSNQPQHF,-,17,-,TRBV6-8,TRBJ1-5
TGTGCCAGCAGCGGAAGCGGGAGTTACTCCTACAATGAGCAGTTCTTC,CASSGSGSYSYNEQFF,TRBD2,16,-,TRBV7-9,TRBJ2-1
TGTGCCAGCAGCGTCAGCTTAGAGCAGTACTTC,CASSVSLEQYF,-,11,-,TRBV7-2,TRBJ2-7